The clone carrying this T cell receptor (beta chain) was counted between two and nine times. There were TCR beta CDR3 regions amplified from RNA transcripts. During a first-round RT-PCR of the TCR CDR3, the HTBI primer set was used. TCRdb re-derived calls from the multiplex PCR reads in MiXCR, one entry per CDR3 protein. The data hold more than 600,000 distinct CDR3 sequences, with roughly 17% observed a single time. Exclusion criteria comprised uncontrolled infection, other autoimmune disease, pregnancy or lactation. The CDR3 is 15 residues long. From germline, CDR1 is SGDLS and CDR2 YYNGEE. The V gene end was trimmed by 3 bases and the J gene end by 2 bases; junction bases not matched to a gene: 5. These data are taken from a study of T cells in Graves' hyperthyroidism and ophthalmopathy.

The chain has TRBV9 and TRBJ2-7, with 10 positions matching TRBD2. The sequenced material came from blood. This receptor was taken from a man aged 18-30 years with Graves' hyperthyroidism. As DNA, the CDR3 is TGTGCCAGCAGCGCCACTAGCGGGGATACCTACGAGCAGTACTTC. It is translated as CASSATSGDTYEQYF.